This is a list of T cell receptor beta chains from one sample in a study of T cell responses to AZD1222 COVID-19 vaccine. TCRdb's table, derived via immunoSEQ multiplex PCR, lists solely in-frame clones and lacks some. The sample yields approximately 100,000 clones, roughly 87% seen once. This specimen was peripheral blood, taken on day 0 of AZD1222 vaccination. The origin of the receptors is an adult in good health. CDR3s leave out the opening cysteine and the closing phenylalanine or tryptophan. Fields, in order: clone size, V gene, CDR3 protein. Some rows have no size entry. The others give once, few or many, or a class for an expanded clone.

. TRBV3-1/TRBV3-2 ASSQDFRDIEQY
. TRBV5-4 ASSPGAGGNTIY
. TRBV19 ASSIQGAEIANYGYT
. TRBV29-1 SVRDSRHEQF
. TRBV12-3/TRBV12-4 ASNMGHIYEQY
. TRBV7-9 ASSGSGRNEKLF
. TRBV19 ATLSRDGYQPQH
. TRBV5-4 ASSAQLAGGTGELF
. TRBV6-2/TRBV6-3 ASSTTYEQY
once TRBV27 ASSLLSGAIRVHEQY
. TRBV19 ASSSLRDRSTYEQY
. TRBV7-7 ASSLEKATGELF
. TRBV5-1 ASSVTGGTEAF
. TRBV7-9 ASSSPGQGFNEQY
. TRBV18 ASSPGRGTDTQY
. TRBV4-1 ASSPLAGSTDTQY
. TRBV3-1/TRBV3-2 ASSQAVGRPNQPQH
. TRBV21-1 ASSKNEQGRPYEQY
. TRBV29-1 SVGGQIGPSGRGEQF
. TRBV1 TSSRGQGQIYEQY
once TRBV4-2 ASSQEIDRIGNTIY
. TRBV2 ASSPEETGNQPQH
. TRBV29-1 SVVRGQNTEAF
. TRBV12-2 ASRLVNLTMNTGELF
. TRBV7-3 ASRLASGRANSEQF
. TRBV3-1/TRBV3-2 ASTSEGSMTQY
. TRBV27 ASSLGRGDTGELF
once TRBV5-1 ASSQGAQVGEAF
once TRBV6-6 ASTSWGPNTEAF
. TRBV28 ASSFYRRTSGNTIY
. TRBV11-2 ASFNYGTGNTEAF
. TRBV11-2 ASSPEGRVKQPQH
. TRBV5-1 ASRIGTGLNSPLH
. TRBV19 ASSRGDTNQPQH
. TRBV30 AWARPGRIYGYT
. TRBV28 ASSSSGTRLGNTIY
. TRBV30 AWSAQHSSGNTIY
. TRBV12-3/TRBV12-4 ASSSSYGYT
. TRBV4-1 ASSGVPGLAGGQMEYKGQF
. TRBV7-2 ASSLREGREQF
. TRBV30 AWSPGTGRGYT
. TRBV2 ASSVASGSIYEQY
. TRBV2 ASSASRRAFNEQF
. TRBV5-1 ASSPTSNYGYT
. TRBV5-4 ASSSLAGNYNEQF
. TRBV6-5 ASTVTGQTEAF